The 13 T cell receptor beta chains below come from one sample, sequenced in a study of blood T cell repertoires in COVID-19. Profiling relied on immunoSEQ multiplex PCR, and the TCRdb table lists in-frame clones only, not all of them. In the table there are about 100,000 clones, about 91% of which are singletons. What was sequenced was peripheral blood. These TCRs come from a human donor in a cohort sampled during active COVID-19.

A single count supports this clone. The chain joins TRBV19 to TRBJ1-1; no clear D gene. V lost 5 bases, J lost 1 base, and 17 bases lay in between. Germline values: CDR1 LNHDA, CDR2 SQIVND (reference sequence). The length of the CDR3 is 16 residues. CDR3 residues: CASSPLTVLSNTEAFF. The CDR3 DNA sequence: TGTGCCAGTAGTCCCCTAACGGTCCTATCGAACACTGAAGCTTTCTTT.

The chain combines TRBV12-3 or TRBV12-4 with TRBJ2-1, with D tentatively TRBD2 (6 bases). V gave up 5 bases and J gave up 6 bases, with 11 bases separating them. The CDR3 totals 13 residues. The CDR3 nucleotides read TGTGCCAGCAGTCCCGGGACTTCCAATGAGCAGTTCTTC. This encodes CASSPGTSNEQFF.

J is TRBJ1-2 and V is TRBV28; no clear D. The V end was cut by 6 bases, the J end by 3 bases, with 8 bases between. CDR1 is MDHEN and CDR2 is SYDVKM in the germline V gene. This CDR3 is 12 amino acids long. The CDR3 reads CASSRGDYGYTF. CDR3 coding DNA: TGTGCCAGCAGCCGGGGAGACTATGGCTACACCTTC.

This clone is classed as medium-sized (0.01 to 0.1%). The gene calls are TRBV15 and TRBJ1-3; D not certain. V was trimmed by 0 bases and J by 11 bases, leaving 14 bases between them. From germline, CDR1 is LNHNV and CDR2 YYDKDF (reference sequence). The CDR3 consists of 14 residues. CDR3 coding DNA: TGTGCCACCAGCAGAGATCGAACCAGGCGGGCCATATATTTT. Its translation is CATSRDRTRRAIYF.

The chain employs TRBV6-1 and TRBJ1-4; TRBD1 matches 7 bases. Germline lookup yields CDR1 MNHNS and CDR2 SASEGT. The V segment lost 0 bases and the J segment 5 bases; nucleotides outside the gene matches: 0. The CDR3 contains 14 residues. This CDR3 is CASSEAGGNEKLFF. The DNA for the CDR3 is TGTGCCAGCAGTGAAGCAGGGGGCAATGAAAAACTGTTTTTT.

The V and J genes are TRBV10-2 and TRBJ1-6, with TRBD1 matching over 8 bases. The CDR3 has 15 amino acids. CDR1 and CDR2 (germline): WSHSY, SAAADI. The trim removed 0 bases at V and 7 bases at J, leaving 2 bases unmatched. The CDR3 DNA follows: TGCGCCAGCAGTGAGTCGGGGGACAGGAATTCACCCCTCCACTTT. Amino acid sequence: CASSESGDRNSPLHF.

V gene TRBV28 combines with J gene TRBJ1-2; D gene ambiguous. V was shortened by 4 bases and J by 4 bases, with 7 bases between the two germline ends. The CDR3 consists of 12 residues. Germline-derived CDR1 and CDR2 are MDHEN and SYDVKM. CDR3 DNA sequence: TGTGCCAGCAGTTCAGCGGGCTATGGCTACACCTTC. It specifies CASSSAGYGYTF.

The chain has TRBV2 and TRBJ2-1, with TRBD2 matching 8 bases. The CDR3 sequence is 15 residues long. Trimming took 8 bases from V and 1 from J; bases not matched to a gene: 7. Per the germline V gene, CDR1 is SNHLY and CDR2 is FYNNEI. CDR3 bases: TGTGCCAGCGATTTCGGGACTAGATCCTACAATGAGCAGTTCTTC. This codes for CASDFGTRSYNEQFF.

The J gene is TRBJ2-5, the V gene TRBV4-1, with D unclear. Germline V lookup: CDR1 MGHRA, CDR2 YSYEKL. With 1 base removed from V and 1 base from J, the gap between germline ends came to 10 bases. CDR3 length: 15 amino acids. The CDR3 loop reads CASSQGVSFQETQYF. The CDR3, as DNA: TGCGCCAGCAGCCAAGGTGTTAGCTTCCAAGAGACCCAGTACTTC.

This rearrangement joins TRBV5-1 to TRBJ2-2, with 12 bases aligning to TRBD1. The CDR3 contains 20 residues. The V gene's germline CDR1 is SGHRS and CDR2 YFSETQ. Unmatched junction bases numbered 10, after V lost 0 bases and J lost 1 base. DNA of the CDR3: TGCGCCAGCAGCTTGGAAGGGGGACAGGGGGCCGAAAAGAACACCGGGGAGCTGTTTTTT. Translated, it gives CASSLEGGQGAEKNTGELFF.

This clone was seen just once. The CDR3 DNA follows: TGTGCCAGCAGTTATTCAGCCGACTTGACCCAGTACTTC. Its translation is CASSYSADLTQYF. The chain uses TRBV6-2 or TRBV6-3 and TRBJ2-5; D remains unclear. The CDR3 runs 13 residues. CDR1 MNHEY and CDR2 SVGEGT come from the germline V gene. V gave up 3 bases and J gave up 7 bases, with 12 bases separating them.

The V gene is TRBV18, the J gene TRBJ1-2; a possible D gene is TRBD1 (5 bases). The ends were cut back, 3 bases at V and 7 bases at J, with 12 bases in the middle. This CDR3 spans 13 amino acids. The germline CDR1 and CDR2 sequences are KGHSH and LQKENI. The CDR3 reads CASSPSDTRGYTF. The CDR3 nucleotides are TGTGCCAGCTCACCTTCGGACACTCGTGGCTACACCTTC.

This CDR3 reads CASSLSYSGRWQETQYF. The CDR3, as DNA: TGTGCCAGCAGCTTATCATATAGCGGGAGGTGGCAAGAGACCCAGTACTTC. V and J are TRBV7-8 and TRBJ2-5; 10 nucleotides match TRBD2. The CDR3 covers 17 residues. Trimming removed 2 bases from V and 2 bases from J; junction bases left unmatched: 8. CDR1 and CDR2 from the germline V gene are SGHVS and FQNEAQ.